The 26 T cell receptor beta chains presented below share a single source sample, sequenced in a study of blood T cell repertoires in COVID-19. Profiling relied on immunoSEQ multiplex PCR, and the TCRdb table lists in-frame clones only, not all of them. The data show 150,000 to 200,000 clones, with around 91% seen just once and 0.62% held by the top ten. Sequencing was done on a sample of peripheral blood. These receptor sequences come from a man between 50 and 59 years old with acute or convalescent COVID-19.

The rearrangement links TRBV2 to TRBJ1-1, with D possibly matching TRBD1 (6 bases). With 2 bases removed from V and 6 bases from J, the gap between germline ends came to 13 bases. The V gene's germline CDR1 is SNHLY and CDR2 FYNNEI. The CDR3 covers 14 residues. The CDR3, as DNA: TGTGCCAGCAGTGAACCGGGGGGCAGCGCTGAAGCTTTCTTT. It encodes CASSEPGGSAEAFF.

The rearrangement joins TRBV15 to TRBJ2-7; a weak D match, TRBD1 (6 bases). V dropped 0 bases and J dropped 8 bases, with 8 bases sitting between them. This CDR3 has 12 residues. Looked up from germline, CDR1 is LNHNV and CDR2 is YYDKDF (reference sequence). The CDR3 loop reads CATSRDDRQQYF. In DNA form, the CDR3 reads TGTGCCACCAGCAGAGATGACAGGCAGCAGTACTTC.

The J gene is TRBJ1-5, the V gene TRBV30; D perhaps matches TRBD1 (5 bases). With 1 base removed from V and 9 bases from J, the gap between germline ends came to 16 bases. The CDR3 is 14 amino acids. The germline V gene encodes CDR1 GTSNPN and CDR2 SVGIG (reference sequence). The CDR3 DNA is TGTGCCTGGAGTGGAGGCGGGGGTGGTCGGCCCCAGCATTTT. This codes for CAWSGGGGGRPQHF. The variable domain in full, completed from reference TRBV30 and TRBJ1-5, reads SQTIHQWPATLVQPVGSPLSLECTVEGTSNPNLYWYRQAAGRGLQLLFYSVGIGQISSEVPQNLSASRPQDRQFILSSKKLLLSDSGFYLCAWSGGGGGRPQHFGDGTRLSIL.

The chain joins TRBV3-1 (or the pseudogene TRBV3-2) to TRBJ2-6, with D perhaps TRBD2 (5 bases). The CDR3 totals 17 residues. V lost 0 bases to trimming and J lost 0 bases, with 9 bases between them. Looked up from germline, CDR1 is LGHDT and CDR2 is YNNKEL (reference sequence). CDR3 region: CASSQDPDYSGANVLTF. CDR3 bases: TGTGCCAGCAGCCAAGATCCCGACTACTCTGGGGCCAACGTCCTGACTTTC.

The rearrangement uses TRBV6-5 and TRBJ2-3; D is possibly TRBD1 (6 bases). The CDR3 covers 11 residues. Per the germline V gene, CDR1 is MNHEY and CDR2 is SVGAGI. The germline V and J ends were trimmed by 7 bases and 9 bases, with 11 bases remaining between them. The CDR3 here is CASTLTGTQYF. Here the CDR3 DNA reads TGTGCCAGCACCTTGACAGGCACGCAGTATTTT.

The chain employs TRBV6-5 and TRBJ1-2; 8 bases align to TRBD1. Unmatched junction bases numbered 10, after V lost 2 bases and J lost 8 bases. The CDR3 spans 15 residues. Looked up from germline, CDR1 is MNHEY and CDR2 is SVGAGI. The CDR3 loop is CASSYADRGSWGYTF. CDR3 coding DNA: TGTGCCAGCAGTTACGCTGACAGGGGATCTTGGGGCTACACCTTC.

The chain employs TRBV30 and TRBJ2-7, with 7 bases identical to TRBD2. This CDR3 is built from 16 residues. Germline loops: CDR1 GTSNPN, CDR2 SVGIG (reference sequence). V lost 3 bases and J lost 2; bases outside the gene matches: 13. This CDR3 reads CAWRFGSGFRAYEQYF. The CDR3 DNA reads TGTGCCTGGAGATTTGGTAGCGGGTTTAGGGCCTACGAGCAGTACTTC.

The chain joins TRBV5-1 to TRBJ2-6, with no clear D. V lost 0 bases and J lost 2, with 6 bases in between. Germline V lookup: CDR1 SGHRS, CDR2 YFSETQ. The CDR3 runs 15 residues. The CDR3 region has the DNA TGCGCCAGCAGCTTGGGAGGTGCTGGGGCCAACGTCCTGACTTTC. Residues: CASSLGGAGANVLTF.

The J gene is TRBJ1-4, the V gene TRBV12-1; TRBD1 is the table's D call, not checked against the DNA. TRBV12-1 is classified as a pseudogene. This CDR3 is built from 19 residues. The DNA for the CDR3 is TGTGCCAGCAGCCCACCGCCACCGGGACAGGGGGCTCGTCGGGAAAAACTGTTTTTT. Its translation is CASSPPPPGQGARREKLFF.

The chain links TRBV5-8 to TRBJ1-1; D gene ambiguous. V was cut by 0 bases and J by 1 base, with 22 bases left in between. The CDR3 length is 19 residues. In germline, CDR1 is SGHTS, CDR2 YDEGEE. The CDR3 DNA reads as TGTGCCAGCAGCTTGGCCTTGCGGCAGTTGACGGTGGGGAACACTGAAGCTTTCTTT. Amino acid sequence: CASSLALRQLTVGNTEAFF.

DNA of the CDR3: TGTGCCAGCAGCCAAGGGGACAAAGACAATCAGCCCCAGCATTTT. It encodes CASSQGDKDNQPQHF. The chain combines TRBV4-2 with TRBJ1-5, with a possible D match to TRBD1 (6 bases). Germline V gives CDR1 LGHNA, CDR2 YNFKEQ. CDR3 length equals 15 residues. Trimming stripped 1 base from V and 3 bases from J, with 10 bases between.

This clone was counted once. J is TRBJ2-7 and V is TRBV19; TRBD1 matches 11 bases. The V and J ends lost 4 bases and 7 bases, in that order; junction bases with no gene match: 12. In germline, CDR1 is LNHDA, CDR2 SQIVND (reference sequence). CDR3 size: 16 residues. The CDR3 DNA is TGTGCCAGTAGTAATCCCGGGACAGGGGGGAGTGGAGAGCAGTACTTC. It translates to CASSNPGTGGSGEQYF.

The CDR3 spells CASTQGQGIDEQYF. DNA of the CDR3: TGTGCCAGCACCCAAGGACAGGGGATCGACGAGCAGTACTTC. V and J are TRBV6-5 and TRBJ2-7, with 9 bases aligning to TRBD1. The CDR3 is made up of 14 amino acids. After removal of 7 bases from V and 5 bases from J, the junction contained 9 bases not matched to a gene. CDR1 and CDR2 (germline): MNHEY, SVGAGI.

The rearrangement links TRBV9 to TRBJ2-3; D not certain. This CDR3 region has 14 residues. The V gene's germline CDR1 is SGDLS and CDR2 YYNGEE. V dropped 0 bases and J dropped 2 bases, with 7 bases sitting between them. The CDR3 region has the DNA TGTGCCAGCAGCGTAGGCGTCACCACAGATACGCAGTATTTT. As protein: CASSVGVTTDTQYF.

This clone was seen more than once but under ten times. The chain has TRBV7-2 and TRBJ2-3; 8 bases agree with TRBD2. J was trimmed by 3 bases and V by 5 bases; bases with no gene match: 10. This CDR3 has 16 amino acids. The germline CDR1 and CDR2 sequences are SGHTA and FQGNSA. The CDR3 DNA is TGTGCCAGCAGCCCCCGGTTAGCGGGAACTACAGATACGCAGTATTTT. Translating gives CASSPRLAGTTDTQYF.

For the CDR3, the DNA is TGTGCCGTAGGGACAGGACTTAATTCCTACGAGCAGTACTTC. Amino acid sequence: CAVGTGLNSYEQYF. The V call is TRBV7-9, the J call TRBJ2-7, with 8 bases fitting TRBD1. The V and J ends lost 11 bases and 1 base, in that order; junction bases with no gene match: 10. This CDR3 is built from 14 residues. Germline-derived CDR1 and CDR2 are SEHNR and FQNEAQ (reference sequence).

The chain employs TRBV4-2 and TRBJ2-3, with 8 bases lining up with TRBD2. Germline lookup yields CDR1 LGHNA and CDR2 YNFKEQ. This CDR3 has 18 residues. V lost 0 bases, J lost 1 base, and 9 bases stayed unmatched. The CDR3 reads CASSQEPGGVAGTDTQYF. DNA for the CDR3: TGTGCCAGCAGCCAAGAGCCGGGGGGGGTCGCCGGCACAGATACGCAGTATTTT.

The chain employs TRBV2 and TRBJ2-1, with 8 bases aligning to TRBD2. The germline CDR1 and CDR2 sequences are SNHLY and FYNNEI. V lost 3 bases and J lost 5; bases outside the gene matches: 6. This CDR3 comprises 15 residues. The CDR3: CASSDGTRLDNEQFF. CDR3 nucleotides: TGTGCCAGCAGTGACGGGACTAGATTAGACAATGAGCAGTTCTTC.

The CDR3 bases are TGTGCCAGCAGTTACTCAGCGTTCGGTAGCAATCAGCCCCAGCATTTT. Translated, it gives CASSYSAFGSNQPQHF. J is TRBJ1-5 and V is TRBV6-5; D not resolved. Germline CDR1 reads MNHEY; CDR2 reads SVGAGI. The length of the CDR3 is 16 residues. The ends were cut back, 0 bases at V and 0 bases at J, with 9 bases in the middle.

This rearrangement joins TRBV5-5 to TRBJ2-7; 8 nucleotides match TRBD1. V lost 4 bases, J lost 1 base, and 4 bases stayed unmatched. Germline lookup yields CDR1 SGHKS and CDR2 YYEKEE (reference sequence). This CDR3 region has 14 residues. The CDR3 DNA reads TGTGCCAGCAGCCTAGGACAGGGATCCTACGAGCAGTACGTC. This sequence encodes CASSLGQGSYEQYV.

The rearrangement uses TRBV21-1 and TRBJ2-4; the D call in the table, TRBD2, was not verified against the DNA. TRBV21-1 is tagged as a pseudogene. This CDR3 region has 16 residues. Written as DNA, the CDR3 is TGTGCCAGCAGCAAAGGCGTTTTTCTAGCCAAAAACATTCAGTACTTC. Residues: CASSKGVFLAKNIQYF.

The J gene is TRBJ2-1, the V gene TRBV7-3, with TRBD1 matching over 7 bases. Germline values: CDR1 SGHTA, CDR2 FQGTGA. The J segment lost 0 bases and the V segment lost 1 base, leaving 3 bases of the junction unmatched. This CDR3 spans 16 amino acids. This CDR3 reads CASSLKRTGSYNEQFF. The CDR3 DNA is TGTGCCAGCAGCTTAAAGAGGACAGGCTCCTACAATGAGCAGTTCTTC.

This clone was found once. The V call is TRBV9, the J call TRBJ2-3; 9 bases agree with TRBD2. V lost 2 bases to trimming and J lost 4 bases; unmatched junction nucleotides: 2. Germline assignment: CDR1 SGDLS and CDR2 YYNGEE. CDR3 size: 14 residues. The CDR3 reads CASSVGGRADTQYF. The CDR3 DNA reads TGTGCCAGCAGCGTCGGCGGGAGGGCAGATACGCAGTATTTT. Variable domain in full (rest from reference TRBV9 and TRBJ2-3): DSGVTQTPKHLITATGQRVTLRCSPRSGDLSVYWYQQSLDQGLQFLIQYYNGEERAKGNILERFSAQQFPDLHSELNLSSLELGDSALYFCASSVGGRADTQYFGPGTRLTVL.

This CDR3 is CASSSGQANYSPLHF. In DNA, the CDR3 is TGCGCCAGCAGCTCAGGACAGGCCAACTATTCACCCCTCCACTTT. The chain has TRBV5-1 and TRBJ1-6, with 7 bases matching TRBD1. Germline V lookup: CDR1 SGHRS, CDR2 YFSETQ. The junction had 8 bases not matched to a gene; V was cut back by 3 bases and J by 8 bases. The CDR3 is 15 amino acids. Combining the CDR3 with reference TRBV5-1 and TRBJ1-6 gives the whole variable domain KAGVTQTPRYLIKTRGQQVTLSCSPISGHRSVSWYQQTPGQGLQFLFEYFSETQRNKGNFPGRFSGRQFSNSRSEMNVSTLELGDSALYLCASSSGQANYSPLHFGNGTRLTVT.

J is TRBJ2-7 and V is TRBV11-2; a possible D gene is TRBD2 (5 bases). There are 13 residues in the CDR3. The germline V gene has CDR1 SGHAT and CDR2 FQNNGV. V lost 1 base and J lost 2, with 6 bases in between. In nucleotides, the CDR3 is TGTGCCAGCAGCTTAGGGACTCCCTACGAGCAGTACTTC. This encodes CASSLGTPYEQYF. The variable domain in full, completed from reference TRBV11-2 and TRBJ2-7, reads EAGVAQSPRYKIIEKRQSVAFWCNPISGHATLYWYQQILGQGPKLLIQFQNNGVVDDSQLPKDRFSAERLKGVDSTLKIQPAKLEDSAVYLCASSLGTPYEQYFGPGTRLTVT.

This chain links TRBV6-5 with TRBJ1-5; D is possibly TRBD1 (6 bases). There are 12 residues in the CDR3. The V gene lost 7 bases and the J gene lost 4 bases, with 8 bases spanning the gap. Germline loops: CDR1 MNHEY, CDR2 SVGAGI. The CDR3 sequence: CASNRVNQPQHF. The CDR3 DNA reads as TGTGCCAGCAACAGGGTAAATCAGCCCCAGCATTTT.